Listed here are 3 T cell receptor beta chains from one sample, sequenced in a study of shared T cell receptors in the human thymus. The protocol was immunoSEQ multiplex PCR, while the TCRdb copy is restricted to in-frame clones and leaves out a portion. The table shows hundreds of thousands of clones, with 87% occurring only once. The same data also contributed to another study, on human thymus T cells.

Sequenced: thymocytes. The receptor source for this set is a boy under two years old with a congenital heart defect.

This chain connects TRBV29-1 to TRBJ2-7; 8 bases agree with TRBD2. V shed 5 bases, J shed 3 bases, and the junction held 6 bases outside the gene matches. CDR3 size: 13 residues. CDR1 and CDR2 (germline): SQVTM, ANQGSEA. The CDR3 DNA is TGCAGCGTTAAGACTAGCGCGTACTACGAGCAGTACTTC. It yields the protein CSVKTSAYYEQYF.

This clone was seen once. This rearrangement joins TRBV7-3 to TRBJ1-2, with 8 positions matching TRBD1. With V trimmed by 2 bases and J by 8 bases, 4 bases remained unmatched. The CDR3 contains 13 residues. Germline CDR1 reads SGHTA; CDR2 reads FQGTGA. The CDR3 nucleotides read TGTGCCAGCAGCTTATCAGGGGGCCGAGGCTACACCTTC. It specifies CASSLSGGRGYTF.

This clone was seen a few times. The chain couples TRBV5-1 to TRBJ1-1; weak D call: TRBD1 (6 bases). Between the trimmed V and J ends, which lost 4 bases and 1 base, there was a span of 11 bases. CDR3 size: 14 residues. The germline V gene has CDR1 SGHRS and CDR2 YFSETQ. CDR3 coding DNA: TGCGCCAGCAGCCTCCTGGACAGGAACACTGAAGCTTTCTTT. Its protein product is CASSLLDRNTEAFF. Full variable domain (rest looked up from reference TRBV5-1 and TRBJ1-1): KAGVTQTPRYLIKTRGQQVTLSCSPISGHRSVSWYQQTPGQGLQFLFEYFSETQRNKGNFPGRFSGRQFSNSRSEMNVSTLELGDSALYLCASSLLDRNTEAFFGQGTRLTVV.